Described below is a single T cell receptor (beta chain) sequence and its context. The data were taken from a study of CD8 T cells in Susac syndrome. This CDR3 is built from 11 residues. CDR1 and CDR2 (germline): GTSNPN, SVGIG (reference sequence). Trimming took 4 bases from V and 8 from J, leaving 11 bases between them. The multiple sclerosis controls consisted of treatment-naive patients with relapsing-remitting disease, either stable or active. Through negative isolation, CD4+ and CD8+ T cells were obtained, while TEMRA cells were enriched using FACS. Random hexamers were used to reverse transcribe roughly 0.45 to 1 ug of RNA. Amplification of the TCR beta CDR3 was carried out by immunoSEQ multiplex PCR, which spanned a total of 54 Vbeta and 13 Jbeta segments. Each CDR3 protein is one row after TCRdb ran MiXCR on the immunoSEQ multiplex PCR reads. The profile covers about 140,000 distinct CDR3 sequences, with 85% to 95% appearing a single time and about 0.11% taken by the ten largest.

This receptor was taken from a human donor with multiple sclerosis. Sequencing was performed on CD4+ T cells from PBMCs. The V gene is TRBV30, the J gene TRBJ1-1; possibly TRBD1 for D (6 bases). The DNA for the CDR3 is TGTGCCTGGAATCGGGGGGCCGAAGCTTTCTTT. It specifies CAWNRGAEAFF.